The rows below give T cell receptor beta chains drawn from one sample of a study of technical replicates of blood from several donors. Clones were sequenced by immunoSEQ multiplex PCR, and TCRdb holds only the in-frame ones, with some missing. Here the sample spans around 9,000 clones, roughly 91% being singletons. The specimen sequenced was PBMCs. The receptors shown here come from a human donor in good health. The conserved cysteine and the conserved F or W are not part of the CDR3 here. The order of the fields is J gene, clone size, V gene, CDR3 length, CDR3 protein. For some rows the clone size is stated as once, few or many, or as a class when expanded; others skip it.

j_gene: TRBJ2-1; abundance: -; v_gene: TRBV5-1; len: 16; CDR3aa: ASSLEASGSQIYNEQF
j_gene: TRBJ1-4; abundance: -; v_gene: TRBV6-1; len: 12; CDR3aa: ASSEGGTNEKLF
j_gene: TRBJ2-3; abundance: -; v_gene: TRBV14; len: 15; CDR3aa: ASSQGLGLAGTDTQY
j_gene: TRBJ2-7; abundance: -; v_gene: TRBV27; len: 12; CDR3aa: ASSFFSGSKEQY
j_gene: TRBJ2-7; abundance: -; v_gene: TRBV6-5; len: 12; CDR3aa: ASSSRLETYEQY
j_gene: TRBJ2-3; abundance: -; v_gene: TRBV27; len: 12; CDR3aa: ASSLRQGADTQY
j_gene: TRBJ1-1; abundance: -; v_gene: TRBV28; len: 13; CDR3aa: ASSLLRRGGTEAF
j_gene: TRBJ2-7; abundance: -; v_gene: TRBV28; len: 15; CDR3aa: ASSPGTSGRAFYEQY
j_gene: TRBJ1-1; abundance: once; v_gene: TRBV18; len: 11; CDR3aa: ASSLGGETEAF
j_gene: TRBJ2-2; abundance: -; v_gene: TRBV21-1; len: 13; CDR3aa: ASSKVGLVAGELF
j_gene: TRBJ1-2; abundance: -; v_gene: TRBV28; len: 14; CDR3aa: ASDIGQGSTAYGYT
j_gene: TRBJ2-1; abundance: -; v_gene: TRBV10-2; len: 14; CDR3aa: ASSETGTSGSGEQF
j_gene: TRBJ2-5; abundance: -; v_gene: TRBV19; len: 12; CDR3aa: ASSMREGRETQY
j_gene: TRBJ2-1; abundance: -; v_gene: TRBV7-2; len: 14; CDR3aa: ASSLPPGLAGDEQF
j_gene: TRBJ2-3; abundance: -; v_gene: TRBV11-3; len: 14; CDR3aa: ASSLVGGRAGDTQY
j_gene: TRBJ2-5; abundance: once; v_gene: TRBV14; len: 11; CDR3aa: ASRGTGRETQY
j_gene: TRBJ1-3; abundance: -; v_gene: TRBV30; len: 11; CDR3aa: AFDTYSGNTIY
j_gene: TRBJ2-7; abundance: -; v_gene: TRBV5-6; len: 13; CDR3aa: ASSRTGQDLYEQY
j_gene: TRBJ2-7; abundance: -; v_gene: TRBV5-1; len: 11; CDR3aa: ASNLGTGSEQY